Listed below are T cell receptor beta chains from one sample, sequenced in a study of T cell repertoires in cytomegalovirus infection. Each CDR3 protein is one row after TCRdb ran MiXCR on the reads. Of about 600,000 distinct CDR3 sequences detected, more than 20% appear once; the ten largest clones hold roughly 8%. Sequenced: CD8+ T cells from PBMCs. These receptors all come from a human donor in good health (CMV status not recorded). Some clones in this sample may be carry-over from other donors' samples. Each CDR3 is given with its conserved first and last residue. D genes are given only for firm matches. The listing skips clone size in some rows; elsewhere it reads once, few, many or a size class.

clone_size j_call v_call d_call cdr3_nt cdr3_aa
many TRBJ2-1 TRBV7-2 - TGTGCCAGCAGCTTAGGCAGGGTTGGGGTACCGGGTGAGCAGTTCTTC CASSLGRVGVPGEQFF
many TRBJ2-1 TRBV12-3/TRBV12-4 TRBD2 TGTGCCAGCAGACCTCTAGCGGGGACCTACAATGAGCAGTTCTTC CASRPLAGTYNEQFF
once TRBJ2-3 TRBV25-1 - TGTGCCATCAGTGGGACACATTTCACAGATACGCAGTATTTT CAISGTHFTDTQYF
once TRBJ1-2 TRBV15 - TGTGCCACCAGCAGAGATCCGAGTGGCTACACCTTC CATSRDPSGYTF
- TRBJ1-1 TRBV6-5 - TGTGCCAGCACCCACTGGGGGGAGGCCAACACTGAAGCTTTCTTT CASTHWGEANTEAFF
many TRBJ1-6 TRBV7-2 - TGTGCCAGCAGCTTAGGAGACACAAACAATTCACCCCTCCACTTT CASSLGDTNNSPLHF
few TRBJ2-3 TRBV29-1 TRBD2 TGCAGCGTTGAAGATCGGGGACTAAGCACAGATACGCAGTATTTT CSVEDRGLSTDTQYF
many TRBJ2-7 TRBV7-9 - TGTGCCAGCAGCTTAGAAATCGTTGTCGGCTCCTACGAGCAGTACTTC CASSLEIVVGSYEQYF
few TRBJ1-5 TRBV6-1 - TGTGCCAGCAGTTATGGAAGTGATCAGCCCCAGCATTTT CASSYGSDQPQHF
- TRBJ2-5 TRBV5-6 - TGTGCCAGCACCCCGGGCCACACCCAAGAGACCCAGTACTTC CASTPGHTQETQYF
few TRBJ2-2 TRBV27 - TGTGCCAGCAGTTTGCAGGACTGGAACACCGGGGAGCTGTTTTTT CASSLQDWNTGELFF
- TRBJ2-5 TRBV12-3/TRBV12-4 - TGTGCCAGCAGCCCAGAGCGAGGGCAGGAGACCCAGTACTTC CASSPERGQETQYF
many TRBJ2-4 TRBV6-2/TRBV6-3 - TGTGCCAGCAGCCCGACCGATACGGCATGGGACATTCAGTACTTC CASSPTDTAWDIQYF
many TRBJ2-3 TRBV27 - TGTGCCAGCAGTTTGATTCCGGGGCTACGCACAGATACGCAGTATTTT CASSLIPGLRTDTQYF
few TRBJ1-1 TRBV12-3/TRBV12-4 - TGTGCCAGCACCATAGGGGGGGGCACTGAAGCTTTCTTT CASTIGGGTEAFF
once TRBJ2-1 TRBV29-1 TRBD2 TGCAGCGTTGTGGGGCTAGCGGGGGCCCTCTCCTACAATGAGCAGTTCTTC CSVVGLAGALSYNEQFF
few TRBJ2-1 TRBV9 TRBD2 TGTGCCAGCAGCGTCGGACTAGCAGACAATGAGCAGTTCTTC CASSVGLADNEQFF
few TRBJ1-1 TRBV7-9 - TGTGCCAGCAGCAATGGACAGTTGAACACTGAAGCTTTCTTT CASSNGQLNTEAFF
few TRBJ2-7 TRBV7-4 - TGTGCCAGCAGCTCAGAGGAGGGAGAGTCCTACGAGCAGTACTTC CASSSEEGESYEQYF
- TRBJ2-5 TRBV29-1 TRBD1 TGCAGCGTTGAAGCACAGGGGGCGAGATTCCAAGAGACCCAGTACTTC CSVEAQGARFQETQYF
few TRBJ1-2 TRBV28 TRBD1 TGTGCCAGCAGTTTTTTACAGGGGTCCCCCTATGGCTACACCTTC CASSFLQGSPYGYTF
- TRBJ2-1 TRBV7-9 TRBD2 TGTGCCAGCAGCTCAGAGACTAGCACCGCTACTGAGCAGTTCTTC CASSSETSTATEQFF
- TRBJ1-4 TRBV7-9 TRBD1 TGTGCCAGCAGCACCGGGACAGGGGGAAATAATGAAAAACTGTTTTTT CASSTGTGGNNEKLFF
- TRBJ2-3 TRBV10-3 TRBD2 TGTGCCATCAGGGGACTAGCGGGGGATACGCAGTATTTT CAIRGLAGDTQYF
few TRBJ1-4 TRBV6-1 - TGTGCCAGCAGTGGCCGGGGCGTCAATGAAAAACTGTTTTTT CASSGRGVNEKLFF
- TRBJ2-1 TRBV19 - TGTGCCAGTAGTCCGTGGGAGAATGAGCAGTTCTTC CASSPWENEQFF
few TRBJ1-1 TRBV14 - TGTGCCAGCAGCCAAGGTGACGGGCCGAACACTGAAGCTTTCTTT CASSQGDGPNTEAFF
few TRBJ2-1 TRBV6-2/TRBV6-3 TRBD1 TGTGCCAGCAGTTACCGGCCAGGGGGTGGTAATGAGCAGTTCTTC CASSYRPGGGNEQFF
few TRBJ1-4 TRBV12-3/TRBV12-4 TRBD1 TGTGCCAGCCTGGGACAGGGATATGAAAAACTGTTTTTT CASLGQGYEKLFF
many TRBJ1-5 TRBV28 - TGTGCCAGCGGGTCTGAGGACACTTACCGCATGCAGCCCCAGCATTTT CASGSEDTYRMQPQHF
- TRBJ2-7 TRBV6-2/TRBV6-3 - TGTGCCAGCAGTTGGACAGAGGACGAGCAGTACTTC CASSWTEDEQYF
few TRBJ2-1 TRBV15 - TGTGCCACCAGCAGTTGGCGGGGAGGTTACAATGAGCAGTTCTTC CATSSWRGGYNEQFF
many TRBJ2-2 TRBV7-6 - TGTGCCAGCAGTAATAGGTCCCCCGGGGAGCTGTTTTTT CASSNRSPGELFF
- TRBJ1-2 TRBV29-1 - TGCAGCGCAACTCAGGACGGTCCCTATGACTACACCTTC CSATQDGPYDYTF
- TRBJ2-6 TRBV6-8 - TGTGCCAGCAGTCCGATCCCTGGGGCCAACGTCCTGACTTTC CASSPIPGANVLTF
- TRBJ2-1 TRBV11-3 TRBD1 TGTGCCAGCAGCTTAAGGGGACAGGGGGTAGCCAATGAGCAGTTCTTC CASSLRGQGVANEQFF
few TRBJ2-6 TRBV28 - TGTGCCAGCAGTTTCCCAACCTCATGGGCCCTTCCAGCTCTGGCGGCCAACGTCCTGACTTTC CASSFPTSWALPALAANVLTF
few TRBJ1-2 TRBV7-9 TRBD1 TGTGCCAGCAGCTCCACTTCGACAGGGGACTATGGCTACACCTTC CASSSTSTGDYGYTF
many TRBJ2-5 TRBV7-2 TRBD2 TGTGCCAGCAGCCACGGTTCTAGCGGGCAAGAGACCCAGTACTTC CASSHGSSGQETQYF
- TRBJ2-1 TRBV2 TRBD2 TGTGCCAGCTGGGCTAGCGGGGCTTCCAATGAGCAGTTCTTC CASWASGASNEQFF